These 29 T cell receptor beta chains share one sample of origin, sequenced in a study of shared clonotypes between healthy human individuals. This table comes from immunoSEQ multiplex PCR, and its TCRdb copy is limited to in-frame clones, with some not included. The table includes roughly 2 million clones, 85% to 95% detected once. The sample comprised naive CD4+ T cells sorted from blood. Indicated subset: CD45RA+ positively selected. The source is a man between 18 and 29 years old in good health.

Note on this clone: Other DNA sequences from this sample encode an identical CDR3 as well. The chain links TRBV7-9 to TRBJ2-7, with 8 bases matching TRBD1. With 5 bases clipped from V and 5 bases from J, the junction kept 8 bases outside the gene matches. The CDR3 has 14 amino acids. The germline V gene has CDR1 SEHNR and CDR2 FQNEAQ (reference sequence). CDR3: CASSLGQGSNEQYF. CDR3 coding DNA: TGTGCCAGCAGCCTCGGACAGGGTTCCAACGAGCAGTACTTC. Supplemented by reference TRBV7-9 and TRBJ2-7, the full variable domain reads DTGVSQNPRHKITKRGQNVTFRCDPISEHNRLYWYRQTLGQGPEFLTYFQNEAQLEKSRLLSDRFSAERPKGSFSTLEIQRTEQGDSAMYLCASSLGQGSNEQYFGPGTRLTVT.

V and J are TRBV2 and TRBJ2-7; TRBD1 matches 7 bases. CDR1 and CDR2 from the germline V gene are SNHLY and FYNNEI. This CDR3 has 14 amino acids. The V and J ends lost 7 bases and 2 bases, in that order; junction bases with no gene match: 8. The CDR3 here is CASTRQGTTYEQYF. CDR3 nucleotides: TGTGCCAGCACCCGACAGGGAACGACCTACGAGCAGTACTTC.

Comment on this clone: Distinct nucleotide sequences in the sample also encode this CDR3. The genes are TRBV28 and TRBJ1-5, with TRBD1 matching 9 bases. The ends lost 5 bases at V and 2 bases at J; junction bases unmatched: 7. This CDR3 spans 16 amino acids. Germline V gene data show CDR1 as MDHEN and CDR2 as SYDVKM. CDR3 protein: CASSLPQGAGNQPQHF. CDR3 nucleotides: TGTGCCAGCAGTCTGCCACAGGGGGCGGGCAATCAGCCCCAGCATTTT.

The rearrangement links TRBV5-6 to TRBJ1-3; D unresolved. V lost 8 bases to trimming and J lost 0 bases, with 15 bases between them. Germline V gene data show CDR1 as SGHDT and CDR2 as YYEEEE. This CDR3 is built from 15 residues. Here the CDR3 reads CASTWGRSSGNTIYF. The CDR3 DNA follows: TGTGCCAGTACTTGGGGAAGAAGCTCTGGAAACACCATATATTTT. The full variable domain, in which reference TRBV5-6 and TRBJ1-3 provide the parts outside the CDR3, is DAGVTQSPTHLIKTRGQQVTLRCSPKSGHDTVSWYQQALGQGPQFIFQYYEEEERQRGNFPDRFSGHQFPNYSSELNVNALLLGDSALYLCASTWGRSSGNTIYFGEGSWLTVV.

V is TRBV5-1 and J is TRBJ2-4, with 9 bases matching TRBD2. The CDR3 spans 15 residues. Germline trimming cut 0 bases from V and 6 bases from J; bases unmatched to any gene: 4. The germline CDR1 and CDR2 sequences are SGHRS and YFSETQ. The CDR3 protein is CASSLGSGGGNIQYF. The CDR3 DNA reads as TGCGCCAGCAGCTTGGGTAGCGGGGGCGGAAACATTCAGTACTTC.

The chain recombines TRBV9 with TRBJ2-5; D is perhaps TRBD2 (6 bases). The CDR3 sequence is 17 residues long. V gave up 3 bases and J gave up 1 base, with 19 bases separating them. Germline V CDR1 and CDR2: SGDLS, YYNGEE. The CDR3 DNA reads as TGTGCCAGCAGCGCAGGACCTGGGACTGCATTCCAAGAGACCCAGTACTTC. Amino acid sequence: CASSAGPGTAFQETQYF.

This clone was seen just once. The V and J genes are TRBV11-2 and TRBJ2-3; maybe TRBD2 (6 bases). CDR3 length: 17 residues. V was pared by 5 bases and J by 3 bases, with 21 bases between. The germline V gene has CDR1 SGHAT and CDR2 FQNNGV. CDR3 bases: TGTGCCAGCAGCGCACCCCGGGAGTGGAGAAGGACAGATACGCAGTATTTT. Amino acids: CASSAPREWRRTDTQYF.

The chain couples TRBV18 to TRBJ2-3; 8 bases are shared with TRBD2. The junction had 6 bases not matched to a gene; V was cut back by 8 bases and J by 2 bases. CDR3 length: 14 residues. In germline, CDR1 is KGHSH, CDR2 LQKENI. CDR3 amino acids: CASRGSGNTDTQYF. The DNA of the CDR3 is TGTGCCAGCCGAGGTAGCGGGAACACAGATACGCAGTATTTT.

The rearrangement links TRBV6-1 to TRBJ1-1, with D possibly TRBD1 on 5 matching bases. The germline gives CDR1 MNHNS, CDR2 SASEGT. Trimming took off 0 bases at V and 11 bases at J, with 22 bases between the two ends. The CDR3 runs 16 residues. CDR3 bases: TGTGCCAGCAGTGAAGCGGGGATCACGACAGCTACTGGGGCTTTCTTT. Its translation: CASSEAGITTATGAFF.

In DNA form, the CDR3 reads TGTGCCAGCAGCTCGAGACTAGCGGAAAACAATGAGCAGTTCTTC. This codes for CASSSRLAENNEQFF. V is TRBV7-2 and J is TRBJ2-1; 9 nucleotides match TRBD2. J was trimmed by 5 bases and V by 4 bases; bases with no gene match: 6. The CDR3 sequence is 15 residues long. Germline lookup yields CDR1 SGHTA and CDR2 FQGNSA.

The chain carries TRBV29-1 and TRBJ1-5, with no clear D. CDR3 length equals 12 residues. The ends were cut back, 7 bases at V and 5 bases at J, with 12 bases in the middle. CDR1 and CDR2 from the germline V gene are SQVTM and ANQGSEA. CDR3 in amino acids: CSAAGSDQPQHF. In DNA form, the CDR3 reads TGCAGCGCCGCAGGATCGGATCAGCCCCAGCATTTT. The complete variable domain, with remaining parts taken from reference TRBV29-1 and TRBJ1-5, reads SAVISQKPSRDICQRGTSLTIQCQVDSQVTMMFWYRQQPGQSLTLIATANQGSEATYESGFVIDKFPISRPNLTFSTLTVSNMSPEDSSIYLCSAAGSDQPQHFGDGTRLSIL.

In its sample, this clone was seen many times. The chain is built from TRBV7-9 and TRBJ1-1; D not certain. The CDR3 contains 16 residues. Germline V lookup: CDR1 SEHNR, CDR2 FQNEAQ (reference sequence). V shed 5 bases and J shed 1 base, with 17 bases lying between them. The CDR3 sequence is CASSRLKTSENTEAFF. As DNA, the CDR3 is TGTGCCAGCAGCCGATTAAAAACATCGGAGAACACTGAAGCTTTCTTT.

CDR3 region: CATSTRDRRGTEAFF. The CDR3, as DNA: TGTGCCACCAGCACCAGGGACAGGCGTGGCACTGAAGCTTTCTTT. The chain recombines TRBV15 with TRBJ1-1, with TRBD1 matching 8 bases. CDR1 LNHNV and CDR2 YYDKDF come from the germline V gene (reference sequence). Trimming took 4 bases from V and 4 from J; bases not matched to a gene: 8. This CDR3 has 15 amino acids.

The rearrangement joins TRBV27 to TRBJ2-3, with D possibly matching TRBD1 (6 bases). This CDR3 region has 16 residues. Germline CDR1 MNHEY, CDR2 SMNVEV (reference sequence). Trimming left V 5 bases short and J 2 bases short, with 17 bases between. This CDR3 is CASSPTRQVSTDTQYF. The CDR3 nucleotides read TGTGCCAGCAGTCCAACTCGACAGGTGTCCACAGATACGCAGTATTTT.

The chain couples TRBV19 to TRBJ2-3; 13 nucleotides agree with TRBD2. Looked up from germline, CDR1 is LNHDA and CDR2 is SQIVND (reference sequence). CDR3 length: 17 residues. V shed 5 bases and J 4 bases; nucleotides not matched to a gene: 9. CDR3 in amino acids: CASSPRLAGGSSDTQYF. DNA of the CDR3: TGTGCCAGTAGTCCACGACTAGCGGGGGGTTCCTCAGATACGCAGTATTTT.

This chain uses TRBV4-3 with TRBJ2-2; 12 nucleotides match TRBD2. This CDR3 has 16 residues. The junction had 8 bases not matched to a gene; V was cut back by 4 bases and J by 8 bases. Germline CDR1 reads LGHNA; CDR2 reads YSLEER. The CDR3 sequence is CASSRLPTSGSGELFF. CDR3 sequence (DNA): TGCGCCAGCAGCCGACTGCCGACTAGCGGGAGTGGGGAGCTGTTTTTT.

The CDR3 DNA is TGTGCCAGCAGCTTAGATATGACTAGCGGGGGTGAGCAGTACTTC. Protein: CASSLDMTSGGEQYF. The chain combines TRBV11-2 with TRBJ2-7; TRBD2 matches 12 bases. Germline V gene data show CDR1 as SGHAT and CDR2 as FQNNGV. The CDR3 runs to 15 residues. The trim removed 0 bases at V and 7 bases at J, leaving 4 bases unmatched.

The chain couples TRBV18 to TRBJ2-7, with D perhaps TRBD2 (6 bases). Germline V gives CDR1 KGHSH, CDR2 LQKENI. Trimming took off 4 bases at V and 2 bases at J, with 9 bases between the two ends. The CDR3 has 13 residues. The CDR3 here is CASSLGLAYEQYF. CDR3 nucleotides: TGTGCCAGCTCACTGGGACTTGCCTACGAGCAGTACTTC.

The chain recombines TRBV6-6 with TRBJ2-7, with TRBD1 as a possible D gene (6 bases). The CDR3 extends over 15 amino acids. The ends were cut back, 2 bases at V and 2 bases at J, with 13 bases in the middle. Germline V gene lookup returns CDR1 MNHNY and CDR2 SVGAGI (reference sequence). The CDR3 is CASSYPGHRPYEQYF. The CDR3 nucleotides are TGTGCCAGCAGTTACCCGGGACACCGGCCCTACGAGCAGTACTTC.

The chain uses TRBV30 and TRBJ1-6; TRBD1 matches 8 bases. The CDR3 totals 13 residues. From germline, CDR1 is GTSNPN and CDR2 SVGIG (reference sequence). With V trimmed by 2 bases and J by 11 bases, 5 bases remained unmatched. Written as DNA, the CDR3 is TGTGCCTGGAGTCCAGGGACAGGCCCACCCCTCCACTTT. It specifies CAWSPGTGPPLHF.

The chain carries TRBV25-1 and TRBJ2-1; D ambiguous. There are 15 residues in the CDR3. From germline, CDR1 is MGHDK and CDR2 SYGVNS. Trimming took 2 bases from V and 4 from J, leaving 12 bases between them. The CDR3 nucleotides read TGTGCCAGCAGTGAAGGGCAGAGTGGTTACAATGAGCAGTTCTTC. Its protein is CASSEGQSGYNEQFF. Together with reference TRBV25-1 and TRBJ2-1, the CDR3 gives the full variable domain: EADIYQTPRYLVIGTGKKITLECSQTMGHDKMYWYQQDPGMELHLIHYSYGVNSTEKGDLSSESTVSRIRTEHFPLTLESARPSHTSQYLCASSEGQSGYNEQFFGPGTRLTVL.

The genes are TRBV1 and TRBJ1-5; whether TRBD1, the table's D call, matches the DNA was not checked. TRBV1 is classified as a pseudogene. This CDR3 is 14 amino acids long. CDR3 in DNA: TGCACCAGCAGCCAAAGGACAGGGGGTCAGCCCCAGCATTTT. It codes for CTSSQRTGGQPQHF.

The V gene is TRBV27, the J gene TRBJ2-6; D might be TRBD1 (6 bases). CDR1 is MNHEY and CDR2 is SMNVEV in the germline V gene (reference sequence). This CDR3 comprises 15 residues. Trimming pared 6 bases from V and 0 bases from J, leaving 9 bases between. CDR3 nucleotide sequence: TGTGCCAGCAGGGACAGCCTCTCTGGGGCCAACGTCCTGACTTTC. Translation: CASRDSLSGANVLTF. The full variable domain, its missing parts supplied by reference TRBV27 and TRBJ2-6, is EAQVTQNPRYLITVTGKKLTVTCSQNMNHEYMSWYRQDPGLGLRQIYYSMNVEVTDKGDVPEGYKVSRKEKRNFPLILESPSPNQTSLYFCASRDSLSGANVLTFGAGSRLTVL.

In the case of this clone: Mismatch with germline at one junction end may stem from a read error. This chain uses TRBV2 with TRBJ2-7, with 7 bases matching TRBD2. This CDR3 comprises 13 residues. Per germline, CDR1 SNHLY and CDR2 FYNNEI. The CDR3, as DNA: TGTGCCAGCAGTGAAAATGGCGGAAGCGGGGCGAACTTC. Amino acids: CASSENGGSGANF.

The chain joins TRBV4-1 to TRBJ2-2, with D perhaps matching TRBD1 or TRBD2 (5 bases each). Germline V gene lookup returns CDR1 MGHRA and CDR2 YSYEKL. The CDR3 consists of 17 residues. Trimming pared 0 bases from V and 4 bases from J, leaving 15 bases between. In DNA form, the CDR3 reads TGCGCCAGCAGCCAAGACTACGGGGCCCGCGGCACCGGGGAGCTGTTTTTT. The encoded protein is CASSQDYGARGTGELFF.

V is TRBV5-1 and J is TRBJ2-1, with 7 bases that match TRBD1. V lost 4 bases and J lost 5; bases outside the gene matches: 12. Looked up from germline, CDR1 is SGHRS and CDR2 is YFSETQ. The CDR3 runs 16 residues. The CDR3 region is CASSATGTDINNEQFF. The CDR3 DNA sequence: TGCGCCAGCAGCGCCACAGGGACAGACATTAACAATGAGCAGTTCTTC.

A single count supports this clone. The chain couples TRBV5-1 to TRBJ2-3; D possibly corresponds to TRBD2 (5 bases). The ends were cut back, 0 bases at V and 0 bases at J, with 11 bases in the middle. Germline values: CDR1 SGHRS, CDR2 YFSETQ. The CDR3 covers 16 residues. The CDR3 bases are TGCGCCAGCAGCTTGGCCGGCAGGACTAGCACAGATACGCAGTATTTT. This gives the protein CASSLAGRTSTDTQYF.

A few counts support this clone. The chain combines TRBV6-1 with TRBJ2-7; possible D gene TRBD1, 6 bases. The germline V gene has CDR1 MNHNS and CDR2 SASEGT. The CDR3 length is 15 residues. V lost 4 bases, J lost 2 bases, and 15 bases lay in between. DNA for the CDR3: TGTGCCAGCAGTGCGACAGGAGCCTTTCCCTACGAGCAGTACTTC. It is translated as CASSATGAFPYEQYF.

Of note for this clone: A much larger clone lies a single base off, so this may be a read error. This chain links TRBV2 with TRBJ1-1; 7 positions agree with TRBD1. Germline-derived CDR1 and CDR2 are SNHLY and FYNNEI. The CDR3 length is 14 residues. The ends lost 7 bases at V and 4 bases at J; junction bases unmatched: 9. CDR3: CASTVRGRGTEAFF. DNA of the CDR3: TGTGCCAGCACGGTGAGGGGGCGGGGCACTGAAGCTTTCTTT.